These T cell receptor beta chains were read from a single sample in a study of CD8 T cells in Susac syndrome. TCRdb reanalysed the immunoSEQ multiplex PCR reads using MiXCR and keeps one entry per CDR3 protein. Here the sample spans about 130,000 distinct CDR3 sequences, around 90% being singletons. Sequences were obtained from CD8+ T cells from PBMCs. The receptors derive from a human donor with multiple sclerosis. Each CDR3 is given with its conserved first and last residue. The order of the fields is V gene, D gene, clone size, J gene, CDR3 protein, CDR3 DNA. The D gene is left open where the match is weak. A row's size may be missing; if present it is once, few, many or a size class.

TRBV4-2	.	.	TRBJ2-1	CASSQDFWTNEQFF	TGTGCCAGCAGCCAAGACTTTTGGACGAATGAGCAGTTCTTC
TRBV6-4	.	.	TRBJ1-1	CASKWDDLNTEAFF	TGTGCCAGCAAATGGGACGACCTGAACACTGAAGCTTTCTTT
TRBV19	TRBD2	.	TRBJ2-1	CASTIGLAIYNEQFF	TGTGCCAGTACCATCGGACTAGCGATATACAATGAGCAGTTCTTC
TRBV28	.	.	TRBJ2-4	CASSFLADGNIQYF	TGTGCCAGCAGTTTCCTGGCAGACGGAAACATTCAGTACTTC
TRBV7-9	TRBD1	.	TRBJ1-2	CASSFSGTGDRGYTF	TGTGCCAGCAGCTTTTCCGGGACAGGGGACCGTGGCTACACCTTC
TRBV6-5	.	.	TRBJ1-1	CASIRTDGLEAFF	TGTGCCAGCATCAGGACAGACGGTCTTGAAGCTTTCTTT
TRBV3-1	TRBD2	.	TRBJ2-3	CASSPGLAVFSTDTQYF	TGTGCCAGCAGCCCGGGACTAGCGGTTTTTAGCACAGATACGCAGTATTTT
TRBV6-5	.	.	TRBJ1-1	CASSYLVNTEAFF	TGTGCCAGCAGTTACCTAGTGAACACTGAAGCTTTCTTT
TRBV5-1	.	once	TRBJ1-1	CASSLESDTSGTEAFF	TGCGCCAGCAGCTTGGAGTCCGATACATCCGGCACTGAAGCTTTCTTT
TRBV7-9	.	.	TRBJ1-4	CASSLVEEKLFF	TGTGCCAGCAGCTTAGTCGAGGAAAAACTGTTTTTT
TRBV3-1	TRBD1	.	TRBJ1-1	CASSRTGTGGAEAFF	TGTGCCAGCAGCCGCACCGGGACAGGGGGGGCTGAAGCTTTCTTT
TRBV5-1	TRBD1	.	TRBJ2-3	CASSSGTDLGDTQYF	TGCGCCAGCAGCTCAGGGACAGATTTGGGAGATACGCAGTATTTT
TRBV6-6	.	.	TRBJ2-7	CAVMTGSEQYF	TGTGCCGTCATGACGGGGTCGGAGCAGTACTTC
TRBV5-4	.	.	TRBJ2-5	CASSLDRLSKETQYF	TGTGCCAGCAGCTTGGATAGGTTATCCAAAGAGACCCAGTACTTC
TRBV28	.	.	TRBJ2-6	CASNLSGANVLTF	TGTGCCAGCAATTTAAGTGGGGCCAACGTCCTGACTTTC
TRBV5-1	.	.	TRBJ2-2	CASSWGTMNGELFF	TGCGCCAGCAGCTGGGGGACAATGAACGGGGAGCTGTTTTTT
TRBV29-1	TRBD1	.	TRBJ1-1	CSVRQGDTEAFF	TGCAGCGTTAGACAGGGTGACACTGAAGCTTTCTTT
TRBV6-2/TRBV6-3	.	.	TRBJ2-7	CASSYVLKGTEQYF	TGTGCCAGCAGCTACGTCCTCAAAGGTACCGAGCAGTACTTC
TRBV2	.	.	TRBJ1-1	CASSPPGHLNTEAFF	TGTGCCAGCAGCCCCCCGGGACACCTGAACACTGAAGCTTTCTTT
TRBV12-3/TRBV12-4	.	.	TRBJ2-1	CASTPGPDYNEQFF	TGTGCCAGCACCCCAGGGCCAGACTACAATGAGCAGTTCTTC
TRBV19	.	.	TRBJ2-2	CATLPGAAGELFF	TGTGCCACCCTCCCTGGGGCTGCCGGGGAGCTGTTTTTT
TRBV10-3	.	.	TRBJ2-7	CAISGGPAPTYEQYF	TGTGCCATCAGTGGGGGCCCAGCTCCTACCTACGAGCAGTACTTC
TRBV4-1	TRBD2	.	TRBJ2-1	CASTASRGENEQFF	TGCGCCAGCACGGCTTCGCGGGGGGAAAATGAGCAGTTCTTC
TRBV28	.	.	TRBJ2-3	CASTLGRADTQYF	TGTGCCAGCACCCTAGGTAGGGCGGATACGCAGTATTTT
TRBV4-2	TRBD2	.	TRBJ2-3	CASSQSPSGTPYTDTQYF	TGTGCCAGCAGCCAGTCCCCTAGCGGGACTCCGTACACAGATACGCAGTATTTT
TRBV6-5	.	.	TRBJ2-3	CASSYLFGETDTQYF	TGTGCCAGCAGTTACCTCTTTGGGGAGACAGATACGCAGTATTTT
TRBV29-1	.	.	TRBJ2-2	CSVPTENTGELFF	TGCAGCGTCCCGACAGAGAACACCGGGGAGCTGTTTTTT
TRBV20-1	.	.	TRBJ2-1	CSASNIRLGDEQFF	TGCAGTGCTAGTAACATCCGCCTTGGCGATGAGCAGTTCTTC
TRBV30	TRBD2	.	TRBJ2-7	CAWSSGISYEQYF	TGTGCCTGGAGTAGCGGGATCTCCTACGAGCAGTACTTC
TRBV2	.	.	TRBJ1-2	CASSDQDRVIRYGYTF	TGTGCCAGCAGTGACCAGGACCGGGTCATTCGGTATGGCTACACCTTC
TRBV28	.	.	TRBJ2-2	CASSFDTGELFF	TGTGCCAGCAGTTTTGACACCGGGGAGCTGTTTTTT
TRBV11-2	TRBD1	.	TRBJ2-7	CASSFPGQGYEQYF	TGTGCCAGCAGCTTTCCAGGACAGGGCTACGAGCAGTACTTC
TRBV5-4	TRBD1	.	TRBJ1-5	CASSSGTGLVPQHF	TGTGCCAGCAGCTCAGGGACAGGGTTGGTGCCCCAGCATTTT
TRBV3-1	.	.	TRBJ1-5	CASSQGGLSQPQHF	TGTGCCAGCAGCCAGGGGGGGCTTAGTCAGCCCCAGCATTTT
TRBV6-5	.	few	TRBJ1-1	CASRTTGGNTEAFF	TGTGCCAGCAGGACGACAGGTGGGAACACTGAAGCTTTCTTT
TRBV27	.	.	TRBJ1-1	CASSSPGTEAFF	TGTGCCAGCAGTTCCCCCGGGACTGAAGCTTTCTTT
TRBV15	.	.	TRBJ1-1	CATSRVVNRNTEAFF	TGTGCCACCAGCAGAGTAGTGAATAGGAACACTGAAGCTTTCTTT
TRBV3-1	.	.	TRBJ1-2	CASSSIRRNYGYTF	TGTGCCAGCAGCTCAATTCGACGGAACTATGGCTACACCTTC
TRBV30	.	once	TRBJ2-7	CAWSSGAYEQYF	TGTGCCTGGAGTTCGGGGGCATACGAGCAGTACTTC
TRBV2	.	.	TRBJ1-1	CASRGIRTVKDTEAFF	TGTGCCAGCAGAGGAATACGGACAGTGAAAGACACTGAAGCTTTCTTT
TRBV9	.	.	TRBJ2-1	CASSVGSPNEQFF	TGTGCCAGCAGCGTAGGGAGTCCCAATGAGCAGTTCTTC
TRBV28	.	.	TRBJ1-1	CASNRVNTEAFF	TGTGCCAGCAACCGAGTGAACACTGAAGCTTTCTTT
TRBV12-5	.	.	TRBJ1-4	CASGYPDSLTTNEKLFF	TGTGCTAGTGGTTACCCGGACAGCCTCACAACTAATGAAAAACTGTTTTTT
TRBV12-3/TRBV12-4	.	.	TRBJ2-2	CASTDAEAGELFF	TGTGCCAGCACCGACGCCGAGGCCGGGGAGCTGTTTTTT
TRBV12-3/TRBV12-4	.	.	TRBJ2-1	CASSLINSYNEQFF	TGTGCCAGCAGTTTGATCAACTCCTACAATGAGCAGTTCTTC
TRBV2	.	.	TRBJ2-3	CASRASYGTDTQYF	TGTGCCAGCAGGGCCTCATACGGCACAGATACGCAGTATTTT
TRBV12-3/TRBV12-4	.	.	TRBJ1-1	CASFSFTEAFF	TGTGCCAGCTTTTCTTTTACTGAAGCTTTCTTT
TRBV4-1	.	.	TRBJ2-3	CASSQAGDTQYF	TGCGCCAGCAGCCAAGCCGGGGATACGCAGTATTTT
TRBV7-9	.	.	TRBJ1-1	CASSWGFGGTEAFF	TGTGCCAGCAGCTGGGGATTTGGGGGCACTGAAGCTTTCTTT
TRBV13	.	.	TRBJ1-1	CASSPTGISATEAFF	TGTGCCAGCAGCCCCACAGGGATTTCCGCCACTGAAGCTTTCTTT
TRBV4-1	.	once	TRBJ2-1	CASSQGAGGFTNEQFF	TGCGCCAGCAGCCAAGGGGCAGGGGGGTTTACCAATGAGCAGTTCTTC
TRBV29-1	.	.	TRBJ2-5	CSVEGNQETQYF	TGCAGCGTTGAGGGCAACCAAGAGACCCAGTACTTC
TRBV27	TRBD1	.	TRBJ2-5	CASSLSETGMTQYF	TGTGCCAGCAGTTTATCGGAGACAGGGATGACCCAGTACTTC
TRBV13	TRBD1	.	TRBJ1-4	CASSPSGTGEEKLFF	TGTGCCAGCAGCCCGTCCGGGACAGGGGAGGAAAAACTGTTTTTT